These 10 T cell receptor beta chains share one sample of origin, sequenced in a study of immune evolution from preneoplasia to lung adenocarcinoma. Repertoires were generated with immunoSEQ multiplex PCR, while TCRdb's copy carries only in-frame clones and drops some. The table records roughly 14,000 clones, roughly 80% of them present only once. The sequenced material came from FFPE minimally invasive lung adenocarcinoma tissue. The receptors were sampled from a person aged 70 to 79 with lung adenocarcinoma.

The chain recombines TRBV30 with TRBJ2-3, with TRBD2 identical over 10 bases. The CDR3 sequence is 14 residues long. CDR1 is GTSNPN, CDR2 SVGIG, per germline (reference sequence). V gave up 3 bases and J gave up 5 bases; unmatched junction bases: 5. As DNA, the CDR3 is TGTGCCTGGAGGCTAGCGGGAGTTATAGATACGCAGTATTTT. Residues: CAWRLAGVIDTQYF.

The chain joins TRBV4-2 to TRBJ2-5; TRBD2 matches 11 bases. Germline V gene sequence: CDR1 LGHNA, CDR2 YNFKEQ. The V and J ends lost 1 base and 7 bases, in that order; junction bases with no gene match: 5. The length of the CDR3 is 15 residues. The CDR3 DNA reads as TGTGCCAGCAGCCAAGTAGCGGGGGGGCCCGGGACCCAGTACTTC. Protein: CASSQVAGGPGTQYF.

This sequence joins TRBV6-6 and TRBJ1-3, with D hard to call. The CDR3 is 13 amino acids. Germline CDR1 is MNHNY and CDR2 is SVGAGI (reference sequence). V was clipped by 0 bases and J by 4 bases, with 4 bases between them. The CDR3 DNA follows: TGTGCCAGCAGTTACTCAGAAGGAAACACCATATATTTT. Amino acids: CASSYSEGNTIYF.

J is TRBJ2-3 and V is TRBV7-6; 13 bases map to TRBD2. From germline, CDR1 is SGHVS and CDR2 FNYEAQ. The CDR3 has 16 residues. Trimming removed 5 bases from V and 4 bases from J; junction bases left unmatched: 6. CDR3 sequence reads: CASSARTSGRSDTQYF. Here the CDR3 DNA reads TGTGCCAGCAGCGCACGGACTAGCGGGAGATCAGATACGCAGTATTTT. The full variable domain, in which reference TRBV7-6 and TRBJ2-3 provide the parts outside the CDR3, is GAGVSQSPRYKVTKRGQDVALRCDPISGHVSLYWYRQALGQGPEFLTYFNYEAQQDKSGLPNDRFSAERPEGSISTLTIQRTEQRDSAMYRCASSARTSGRSDTQYFGPGTRLTVL.

V is TRBV30 and J is TRBJ1-5; D unresolved. With 2 bases removed from V and 1 base from J, the gap between germline ends came to 9 bases. This CDR3 spans 14 amino acids. The V gene's germline CDR1 is GTSNPN and CDR2 SVGIG (reference sequence). The CDR3 nucleotides are TGTGCCTGGAGTTTAATGGGAAGCAATCAGCCCCAGCATTTT. It translates to CAWSLMGSNQPQHF.

The V gene is TRBV19, the J gene TRBJ1-2; no clear D gene. This CDR3 is built from 14 residues. Germline V gene sequence: CDR1 LNHDA, CDR2 SQIVND (reference sequence). V was shortened by 1 base and J by 4 bases, with 10 bases between the two germline ends. As DNA, the CDR3 is TGTGCCAGTAGTATAGCGGCAGGCCTCTATGGCTACACCTTC. This translates into CASSIAAGLYGYTF.

This clone showed up just once. The rearrangement links TRBV5-4 to TRBJ2-7; D call uncertain. V was cut by 3 bases and J by 4 bases, with 5 bases left in between. There are 11 residues in the CDR3. CDR1 is SGHNT and CDR2 is YYREEE in the germline V gene (reference sequence). DNA for the CDR3: TGTGCCAGCAGCTCTACTTACGAGCAGTACTTC. This sequence encodes CASSSTYEQYF.

This clone was found a few times. The chain has TRBV2 and TRBJ1-1, with D perhaps TRBD1 (5 bases). The CDR3 has 13 residues. Germline CDR1 is SNHLY and CDR2 is FYNNEI. The V and J ends lost 7 bases and 0 bases respectively, with 9 bases between them. The CDR3 DNA follows: TGTGCCAGCACCGACAGCATGAACACTGAAGCTTTCTTT. This codes for CASTDSMNTEAFF.

This clone was found a few times. The CDR3 nucleotides read TGTGCCAGCAGCTTAAGGGACGGCTACACCTTC. Translated: CASSLRDGYTF. The chain joins TRBV7-9 to TRBJ1-2, with D perhaps TRBD1 (5 bases). V was trimmed by 2 bases and J by 8 bases, leaving 6 bases between them. Germline CDR1 and CDR2: SEHNR and FQNEAQ (reference sequence). The CDR3 contains 11 residues. The full variable domain, completed using reference TRBV7-9 and TRBJ1-2, is DTGVSQNPRHKITKRGQNVTFRCDPISEHNRLYWYRQTLGQGPEFLTYFQNEAQLEKSRLLSDRFSAERPKGSFSTLEIQRTEQGDSAMYLCASSLRDGYTFGSGTRLTVV.

This clone has just a few counts. The rearrangement uses TRBV7-3 and TRBJ1-2, with 10 bases matching TRBD1. Germline CDR1 is SGHTA and CDR2 is FQGTGA. The CDR3 runs 16 residues. The J segment lost 2 bases and the V segment lost 3 bases, leaving 6 bases of the junction unmatched. CDR3 nucleotides: TGTGCCAGCAGCTTCGGGGGGACAGGGGCCAACTATGGCTACACCTTC. Its protein product is CASSFGGTGANYGYTF.